One and the same sample provided the 31 T cell receptor beta chains below, sequenced in a study of blood T cell repertoires in COVID-19. This table comes from immunoSEQ multiplex PCR, and its TCRdb copy is limited to in-frame clones, with some not included. The table lists approximately 25,000 clones, around three quarters of them singletons. Sequencing used peripheral blood. These TCRs come from a woman aged 80 or over with acute or convalescent COVID-19.

This clone was detected only a few times. The V and J genes are TRBV7-9 and TRBJ1-3; TRBD1 is a possible D gene (5 bases). Germline values: CDR1 SEHNR, CDR2 FQNEAQ (reference sequence). The CDR3 totals 16 residues. Between the trimmed V and J ends, which lost 4 bases and 2 bases, there was a span of 15 bases. The CDR3 nucleotides are TGTGCCAGCAGCTACCTCGGCGGGGGGGCTGGAAACACCATATATTTT. Translated, it gives CASSYLGGGAGNTIYF.

The CDR3 reads CASSRTGNQPQHF. The CDR3 nucleotides read TGCGCCAGCAGCCGGACAGGGAATCAGCCCCAGCATTTT. The V and J genes are TRBV5-1 and TRBJ1-5; 8 bases line up with TRBD1. Germline V CDR1 and CDR2: SGHRS, YFSETQ. This CDR3 has 13 amino acids. Trimming at V came to 4 bases and at J to 4 bases, leaving 1 base not matched to a gene. Complete variable domain (other parts from reference TRBV5-1 and TRBJ1-5): KAGVTQTPRYLIKTRGQQVTLSCSPISGHRSVSWYQQTPGQGLQFLFEYFSETQRNKGNFPGRFSGRQFSNSRSEMNVSTLELGDSALYLCASSRTGNQPQHFGDGTRLSIL.

V and J are TRBV5-1 and TRBJ2-2; D call uncertain. The length of the CDR3 is 14 residues. Between the trimmed V and J ends, which lost 5 bases and 6 bases, there was a span of 14 bases. Germline lookup yields CDR1 SGHRS and CDR2 YFSETQ. The CDR3 region has the DNA TGCGCCAGCAGTCATCAAGCGTCGGCCGGGGAGCTGTTTTTT. It specifies CASSHQASAGELFF.

The chain employs TRBV11-2 and TRBJ1-6, with D unresolved. Looked up from germline, CDR1 is SGHAT and CDR2 is FQNNGV. This CDR3 contains 15 residues. Trimming cost V 1 base and J 6 bases, with 10 bases left between them. CDR3 sequence (DNA): TGTGCCAGCAGCTTAGGGCCGGGAAGTAATTCACCCCTCCACTTT. This encodes CASSLGPGSNSPLHF.

The chain has TRBV4-3 and TRBJ2-7, with 10 nucleotides matching TRBD2. With V trimmed by 0 bases and J by 3 bases, 5 bases remained unmatched. Germline V gives CDR1 LGHNA, CDR2 YSLEER. The length of the CDR3 is 16 residues. Written as DNA, the CDR3 is TGCGCCAGCAGCCAAGATCTACTAGCGGGATTCTACGAGCAGTACTTC. Translation gives CASSQDLLAGFYEQYF.

There are a few counts of this clone. This chain uses TRBV5-4 with TRBJ1-6; no clear D. From germline, CDR1 is SGHNT and CDR2 YYREEE (reference sequence). This CDR3 has 15 amino acids. Trimming left V 2 bases short and J 5 bases short, with 11 bases between. CDR3 residues: CASSLAPVDNSPLHF. The DNA of the CDR3 is TGTGCCAGCAGCTTAGCGCCCGTCGATAATTCACCCCTCCACTTT.

The J gene is TRBJ2-3, the V gene TRBV9; a weak D match, TRBD1 (6 bases). V lost 0 bases and J lost 5, with 7 bases in between. Germline V gene data show CDR1 as SGDLS and CDR2 as YYNGEE. This CDR3 spans 13 amino acids. CDR3 loop: CASSVGTVDTQYF. The CDR3 DNA reads as TGTGCCAGCAGCGTAGGGACAGTAGATACGCAGTATTTT.

The chain joins TRBV19 to TRBJ2-7; 9 bases agree with TRBD2. Per the germline V gene, CDR1 is LNHDA and CDR2 is SQIVND (reference sequence). The CDR3 is 17 residues long. V was clipped by 3 bases and J by 6 bases; unmatched bases: 15. CDR3 DNA: TGTGCCAGTAGTATCAGGGGCTCTGGCGGGGGGGCTCTCGAGCAGTACTTC. Protein: CASSIRGSGGGALEQYF.

This clone was recorded once. The chain links TRBV19 to TRBJ2-1; 9 bases match TRBD2. J was trimmed by 4 bases and V by 7 bases; bases with no gene match: 14. Germline assignment: CDR1 LNHDA and CDR2 SQIVND (reference sequence). The CDR3 length is 17 residues. The CDR3 bases are TGTGCCAGTACCCCAGGGTCGGCCCTAGCGGGGTACAATGAGCAGTTCTTC. This codes for CASTPGSALAGYNEQFF.

This sequence joins TRBV30 and TRBJ1-2, with D tentatively TRBD1 (5 bases). The CDR3 runs 13 residues. Trimming stripped 1 base from V and 8 bases from J, with 14 bases between. Germline V gene sequence: CDR1 GTSNPN, CDR2 SVGIG (reference sequence). This chain's CDR3 is CAWSGLQVSGYTF. The CDR3, as DNA: TGTGCCTGGAGTGGGTTACAGGTTTCGGGCTACACCTTC. Drawing the rest from reference TRBV30 and TRBJ1-2, the complete variable domain is SQTIHQWPATLVQPVGSPLSLECTVEGTSNPNLYWYRQAAGRGLQLLFYSVGIGQISSEVPQNLSASRPQDRQFILSSKKLLLSDSGFYLCAWSGLQVSGYTFGSGTRLTVV.

This chain uses TRBV30 with TRBJ2-2; TRBD2 might be the D (6 bases). V was pared by 3 bases and J by 6 bases, with 17 bases between. The CDR3 has 15 residues. Germline CDR1 GTSNPN, CDR2 SVGIG (reference sequence). This CDR3 reads CAWSDDGSGAGELFF. CDR3 bases: TGTGCCTGGAGCGACGACGGGAGTGGGGCCGGGGAGCTGTTTTTT. Filled out from reference TRBV30 and TRBJ2-2, the complete variable domain reads SQTIHQWPATLVQPVGSPLSLECTVEGTSNPNLYWYRQAAGRGLQLLFYSVGIGQISSEVPQNLSASRPQDRQFILSSKKLLLSDSGFYLCAWSDDGSGAGELFFGEGSRLTVL.

The chain uses TRBV5-1 and TRBJ2-3; 10 bases line up with TRBD2. The ends lost 0 bases at V and 8 bases at J; junction bases unmatched: 9. The CDR3 runs 16 residues. Germline CDR1 SGHRS, CDR2 YFSETQ. CDR3: CASSLVAGGTGGTQYF. The CDR3 nucleotides read TGCGCCAGCAGCTTGGTAGCGGGGGGTACCGGGGGTACGCAGTATTTT.

The chain links TRBV11-2 to TRBJ2-7, with D perhaps matching TRBD1 (6 bases). The CDR3 is made up of 14 amino acids. V lost 3 bases and J 1 base, leaving 10 bases between the germline ends. CDR1 SGHAT and CDR2 FQNNGV come from the germline V gene. The CDR3 sequence: CASSLNRVSYEQYF. The CDR3 DNA follows: TGTGCCAGCAGCTTGAACAGGGTTTCCTACGAGCAGTACTTC.

The genes are TRBV13 and TRBJ2-1; TRBD2 agrees at 13 bases. Trimming at V came to 4 bases and at J to 12 bases, leaving 12 bases not matched to a gene. This CDR3 has 16 amino acids. Germline V gene data show CDR1 as PRHDT and CDR2 as FYEKMQ (reference sequence). The CDR3 protein is CASSSRLAGGPNGQFF. The CDR3 bases are TGTGCCAGCAGCTCCCGACTAGCGGGGGGCCCCAACGGGCAGTTCTTC.

V usage is TRBV7-9 and J usage is TRBJ1-3, with 8 bases lining up with TRBD1. V shed 5 bases, J shed 7 bases, and the junction held 4 bases outside the gene matches. Germline-derived CDR1 and CDR2 are SEHNR and FQNEAQ (reference sequence). This CDR3 has 13 residues. This chain's CDR3 is CASSVQGVNTIYF. The CDR3 coding sequence is TGTGCCAGCAGCGTACAGGGGGTGAACACCATATATTTT.

This rearrangement joins TRBV5-4 to TRBJ2-3; a possible D gene is TRBD2 (5 bases). The V end was cut by 4 bases, the J end by 5 bases, with 5 bases between. Germline lookup yields CDR1 SGHNT and CDR2 YYREEE (reference sequence). The CDR3 runs to 11 residues. The DNA for the CDR3 is TGTGCCAGCAGCAGCGGAGATACGCAGTATTTT. This translates into CASSSGDTQYF.

The rearrangement links TRBV15 to TRBJ2-7; 9 nucleotides agree with TRBD2. Germline trimming cut 0 bases from V and 6 bases from J; bases unmatched to any gene: 6. The CDR3 has 15 residues. The germline V gene encodes CDR1 LNHNV and CDR2 YYDKDF (reference sequence). The CDR3 here is CATSRDFAGGSEQYF. The CDR3 DNA follows: TGTGCCACCAGCAGAGATTTCGCGGGGGGGTCCGAGCAGTACTTC.

The chain links TRBV3-1 (or the pseudogene TRBV3-2) to TRBJ2-1; 12 nucleotides match TRBD2. After removal of 10 bases from V and 9 bases from J, the junction contained 7 bases not matched to a gene. Looked up from germline, CDR1 is LGHDT and CDR2 is YNNKEL (reference sequence). This CDR3 region has 13 residues. The CDR3 region is CATTLAGGTEQFF. The DNA for the CDR3 is TGTGCCACTACACTAGCGGGAGGTACTGAGCAGTTCTTC.

The chain links TRBV28 to TRBJ1-4; the match to TRBD1 covers 8 bases. V gave up 8 bases and J gave up 8 bases; unmatched junction bases: 19. The length of the CDR3 is 17 residues. Germline V CDR1 and CDR2: MDHEN, SYDVKM. For the CDR3, the DNA is TGTGCCAGCGGGCTCCCCTTAGGACAGGGAAGCAGGGAAAAACTGTTTTTT. It codes for CASGLPLGQGSREKLFF.

This chain uses TRBV2 with TRBJ2-7; 10 bases fit TRBD1. Trimming cost V 6 bases and J 5 bases; bases outside gene matches: 7. Germline CDR1 reads SNHLY; CDR2 reads FYNNEI. The CDR3 has 14 residues. CDR3 loop: CASRKGTGEDEQYF. DNA for the CDR3: TGTGCCAGCAGGAAAGGGACAGGGGAGGACGAGCAGTACTTC.

The chain couples TRBV5-1 to TRBJ1-1, with D tentatively TRBD1 (6 bases). CDR3 length: 13 amino acids. V gave up 3 bases and J gave up 4 bases, with 10 bases separating them. Germline V gives CDR1 SGHRS, CDR2 YFSETQ. CDR3 sequence reads: CASSSTGTTEAFF. CDR3 nucleotides: TGCGCCAGCAGCTCTACAGGGACCACTGAAGCTTTCTTT.

This clone was recorded once. This chain joins TRBV4-3 and TRBJ2-5, with a weak D call TRBD2 (6 bases). Per the germline V gene, CDR1 is LGHNA and CDR2 is YSLEER. The CDR3 spans 15 residues. V was trimmed by 4 bases and J by 5 bases, leaving 17 bases between them. Here the CDR3 DNA reads TGCGCCAGCAGCCCCACGATAGGAGGGCCGGAGACCCAGTACTTC. Protein: CASSPTIGGPETQYF.

This sequence joins TRBV5-5 and TRBJ1-6; 7 nucleotides agree with TRBD1. The CDR3 is made up of 14 amino acids. Germline V gives CDR1 SGHKS, CDR2 YYEKEE (reference sequence). With 4 bases clipped from V and 10 bases from J, the junction kept 8 bases outside the gene matches. The CDR3 region is CASSPRQGYSPLHF. The DNA of the CDR3 is TGTGCCAGCAGCCCTCGACAGGGCTACTCACCCCTCCACTTT.

J is TRBJ1-1 and V is TRBV7-2; 8 nucleotides agree with TRBD1. This CDR3 has 15 residues. With 4 bases clipped from V and 6 bases from J, the junction kept 10 bases outside the gene matches. Germline CDR1 is SGHTA and CDR2 is FQGNSA. The CDR3 is CASSSPDRALAEAFF. The CDR3 DNA follows: TGTGCCAGCAGCTCCCCGGACAGGGCACTGGCTGAAGCTTTCTTT.

The chain joins TRBV9 to TRBJ2-7; perhaps TRBD2 as D (5 bases). This CDR3 has 15 residues. V lost 0 bases and J lost 2, with 12 bases in between. Germline V gene lookup returns CDR1 SGDLS and CDR2 YYNGEE. CDR3 nucleotide sequence: TGTGCCAGCAGCGTAGGTGAGGGAACAGCCTACGAGCAGTACTTC. Protein product: CASSVGEGTAYEQYF.

The J gene is TRBJ2-7, the V gene TRBV7-2; the D is unclear. This CDR3 has 12 residues. Germline assignment: CDR1 SGHTA and CDR2 FQGNSA. Trimming removed 7 bases at V and 3 bases at J, with 10 bases between. The CDR3, as DNA: TGTGCCAGCACCGTCAGTCGCTACGAGCAGTACTTC. This gives the protein CASTVSRYEQYF.

The J gene is TRBJ1-2, the V gene TRBV12-3 or TRBV12-4; 8 bases fit TRBD1. Trimming cost V 6 bases and J 4 bases; bases outside gene matches: 4. This CDR3 region has 13 residues. This chain's CDR3 is CASSLGQGYGYTF. The CDR3 DNA follows: TGTGCCAGCAGCCTTGGACAGGGCTATGGCTACACCTTC.

The chain carries TRBV11-1 and TRBJ2-5; D call uncertain. This CDR3 region has 13 residues. Trimming took 5 bases from V and 7 from J, leaving 14 bases between them. Germline lookup yields CDR1 SGHAT and CDR2 FQDESV (reference sequence). The CDR3 spells CASSTLGSGTQYF. The DNA for the CDR3 is TGTGCCAGCAGCACTCTGGGCTCAGGGACCCAGTACTTC.

This clone was found once. The V and J genes are TRBV7-3 and TRBJ2-3, with TRBD2 matching over 11 bases. The V and J ends lost 2 bases and 3 bases, in that order; junction bases with no gene match: 1. The CDR3 contains 15 residues. Germline CDR1 reads SGHTA; CDR2 reads FQGTGA. In DNA, the CDR3 is TGTGCCAGCAGCTTACTAGCGGGGGGAACAGATACGCAGTATTTT. Translating gives CASSLLAGGTDTQYF.

The chain is built from TRBV15 and TRBJ1-1; D ambiguous. This CDR3 comprises 13 residues. The germline V gene encodes CDR1 LNHNV and CDR2 YYDKDF (reference sequence). V was cut by 4 bases and J by 0 bases, with 6 bases left in between. The CDR3 nucleotides read TGTGCCACCAGCACATCCATGAACACTGAAGCTTTCTTT. It codes for CATSTSMNTEAFF.

This clone was detected only a few times. This rearrangement joins TRBV27 to TRBJ2-7; TRBD1 is a possible D gene (7 bases). The V and J ends lost 7 bases and 5 bases respectively, with 15 bases between them. Germline V gene lookup returns CDR1 MNHEY and CDR2 SMNVEV (reference sequence). This CDR3 has 13 residues. Here the CDR3 reads CASTNQGGNEQYF. CDR3 nucleotide sequence: TGTGCCAGCACCAACCAGGGGGGAAACGAGCAGTACTTC.